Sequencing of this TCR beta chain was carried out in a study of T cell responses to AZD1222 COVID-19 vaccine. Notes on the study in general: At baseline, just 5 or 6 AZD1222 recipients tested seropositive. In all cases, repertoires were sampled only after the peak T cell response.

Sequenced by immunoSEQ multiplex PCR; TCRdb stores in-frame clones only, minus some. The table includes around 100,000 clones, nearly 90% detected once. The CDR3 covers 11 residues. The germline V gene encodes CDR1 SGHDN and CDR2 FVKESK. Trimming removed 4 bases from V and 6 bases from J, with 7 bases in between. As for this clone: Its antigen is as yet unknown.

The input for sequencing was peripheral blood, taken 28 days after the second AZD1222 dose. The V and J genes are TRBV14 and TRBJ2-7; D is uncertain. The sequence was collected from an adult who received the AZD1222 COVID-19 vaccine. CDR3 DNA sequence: TGTGCCAGCAGCCCCGGTGCCGAGCAGTACTTC. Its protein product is CASSPGAEQYF.